The rows below give T cell receptor beta chains drawn from one sample of a study of T-cell memory formation after mild COVID-19. A single record per CDR3 protein comes from TCRdb applying MiXCR to the 5' RACE reads. Altogether hundreds of thousands of distinct CDR3 sequences are present, more than 20% being singletons, with the ten largest covering approximately 14%. Sequencing was performed on PBMCs or a T cell subset sorted from them (not recorded which). Receptors originate from an adult woman who had mild COVID-19 (a few samples of this study predate the infection). Cell type and time point are not known. The CDR3 runs from the conserved cysteine through the conserved F or W. A clone size is listed for some rows: how often the clone was seen (once, few, many), or a class if it is expanded.

V gene	clone size	J gene	CDR3 protein
TRBV4-2	few	TRBJ2-4	CASSQDTSGRENIQYF
TRBV24-1	.	TRBJ2-5	CATSDPRWQGRQETQYF
TRBV9	few	TRBJ1-1	CASSGNREQKTEAFF
TRBV27	few	TRBJ2-7	CASSGGTMGEQYF
TRBV27	.	TRBJ2-5	CASSKGLYVQETQYF
TRBV24-1	few	TRBJ2-3	CATGGNTDTQYF
TRBV7-2	.	TRBJ2-1	CASTGTADYNEQFF
TRBV7-9	.	TRBJ2-2	CASPGAGWTGELFF
TRBV12-3/TRBV12-4	.	TRBJ1-5	CASTHSGAGNQPQHF
TRBV30	few	TRBJ2-2	CAWSVYSSVSGELFF
TRBV7-3	.	TRBJ1-1	CASSPGAGKRNTEAFF